The next 25 T cell receptor beta chains were all read from a single sample in a study of cytomegalovirus exposure and HLA in healthy donors (dated 2017 in TCRdb). Receptor amplification or capture employed the immunoSEQ multiplex PCR assay. The multiplex PCR relied on a mix of 60 forward primers for TCR Vbeta segments and 13 reverse primers for TCR Jbeta segments. TCRdb re-hosts the immuneACCESS table, in-frame sequences only. Its copies lack some clones; in the studies checked, an unresolved V gene accounts for under half of them, and the cause for the rest is not known. This sample gives 90,000 to 100,000 clones in total; over 65% of them show up just once. The top ten constitute about 2% of the sample. The sequencing sample was made of PBMCs. The receptors were sampled from a male donor in good health and CMV-seronegative.

V and J are TRBV29-1 and TRBJ1-1; 9 nucleotides agree with TRBD1. V lost 8 bases and J lost 1; bases outside the gene matches: 5. The CDR3 totals 13 residues. Germline CDR1 reads SQVTM; CDR2 reads ANQGSEA. Here the CDR3 reads CSTPGQGNTEAFF. Here the CDR3 DNA reads TGCAGCACACCGGGACAGGGGAACACTGAAGCTTTCTTT.

This sequence joins TRBV13 and TRBJ1-4, with a weak D call TRBD1 (6 bases). This CDR3 is 17 amino acids long. V lost 3 bases, J lost 0 bases, and 14 bases lay in between. The germline CDR1 and CDR2 sequences are PRHDT and FYEKMQ (reference sequence). The CDR3 protein is CASSFSVPGATNEKLFF. CDR3 coding DNA: TGTGCCAGCAGCTTTTCGGTCCCAGGGGCAACTAATGAAAAACTGTTTTTT.

The chain links TRBV7-2 to TRBJ1-5; 8 bases are shared with TRBD1. With 4 bases clipped from V and 0 bases from J, the junction kept 5 bases outside the gene matches. Germline-derived CDR1 and CDR2 are SGHTA and FQGNSA. CDR3 length: 16 amino acids. As DNA, the CDR3 is TGTGCCAGCAGCTCACCGACAGGGGCTAGCAATCAGCCCCAGCATTTT. Protein: CASSSPTGASNQPQHF.

The chain recombines TRBV7-8 with TRBJ1-5; the match to TRBD1 covers 7 bases. Trimming removed 2 bases from V and 4 bases from J; junction bases left unmatched: 8. The CDR3 covers 16 residues. Germline CDR1 and CDR2: SGHVS and FQNEAQ. CDR3 sequence: CASSLLDRVKNQPQHF. DNA of the CDR3: TGTGCCAGCAGCTTATTAGACAGGGTGAAGAATCAGCCCCAGCATTTT. The full variable domain, with the rest looked up from reference TRBV7-8 and TRBJ1-5, is GAGVSQSPRYKVAKRGQDVALRCDPISGHVSLFWYQQALGQGPEFLTYFQNEAQLDKSGLPSDRFFAERPEGSVSTLKIQRTQQEDSAVYLCASSLLDRVKNQPQHFGDGTRLSIL.

The J gene is TRBJ2-7, the V gene TRBV18; D remains ambiguous. In germline, CDR1 is KGHSH, CDR2 LQKENI. The length of the CDR3 is 15 residues. The germline V and J ends were trimmed by 0 bases and 3 bases, with 12 bases remaining between them. The CDR3 region has the DNA TGTGCCAGCTCACCACCTTCCGGAGTCTACTACGAGCAGTACTTC. Amino acid sequence: CASSPPSGVYYEQYF. Together with reference TRBV18 and TRBJ2-7, the CDR3 gives the full variable domain: NAGVMQNPRHLVRRRGQEARLRCSPMKGHSHVYWYRQLPEEGLKFMVYLQKENIIDESGMPKERFSAEFPKEGPSILRIQQVVRGDSAAYFCASSPPSGVYYEQYFGPGTRLTVT.

V gene TRBV2 combines with J gene TRBJ2-2, with a tentative D call TRBD2 (7 bases). CDR1 and CDR2 (germline): SNHLY, FYNNEI. V lost 7 bases to trimming and J lost 4 bases, with 19 bases between them. The CDR3 covers 16 residues. The CDR3 DNA reads as TGTGCCAGCATTCCAAGGGGGGGGCAGGTCACCGGGGAGCTGTTTTTT. This encodes CASIPRGGQVTGELFF.

As regards this clone: Other nucleotide sequences in the sample specify the same CDR3. This rearrangement joins TRBV30 to TRBJ2-2; D possibly corresponds to TRBD2 (6 bases). CDR1 and CDR2 from the germline V gene are GTSNPN and SVGIG (reference sequence). The CDR3 contains 13 residues. V lost 3 bases and J lost 4, with 9 bases in between. This CDR3 reads CAWRGGSTGELFF. For the CDR3, the DNA is TGTGCCTGGAGGGGGGGTAGCACCGGGGAGCTGTTTTTT. Complete variable domain (other parts from reference TRBV30 and TRBJ2-2): SQTIHQWPATLVQPVGSPLSLECTVEGTSNPNLYWYRQAAGRGLQLLFYSVGIGQISSEVPQNLSASRPQDRQFILSSKKLLLSDSGFYLCAWRGGSTGELFFGEGSRLTVL.

The chain recombines TRBV9 with TRBJ2-5, with 7 nucleotides matching TRBD2. This CDR3 is 16 amino acids long. The V and J ends lost 4 bases and 2 bases, in that order; junction bases with no gene match: 11. Germline values: CDR1 SGDLS, CDR2 YYNGEE. For the CDR3, the DNA is TGTGCCAGCAGCCCATGGGGCGGGAGCCGTCAAGAGACCCAGTACTTC. It codes for CASSPWGGSRQETQYF.

With regard to this clone: The germline gene is not matched at one end of the junction; a read error may be the cause. The chain links TRBV2 to TRBJ2-1, with 12 bases matching TRBD2. The CDR3 has 15 amino acids. Looked up from germline, CDR1 is SNHLY and CDR2 is FYNNEI. The CDR3 here is CASRSRLAGDNEQFF. The CDR3, as DNA: TGTGCCAGCAGATCACGACTAGCGGGAGACAACGAGCAGTTCTTC.

The V gene is TRBV29-1, the J gene TRBJ2-7; TRBD1 might be the D (6 bases). Germline V gene sequence: CDR1 SQVTM, CDR2 ANQGSEA. V was clipped by 4 bases and J by 0 bases, with 10 bases between them. The CDR3 spans 13 residues. CDR3 loop: CSVVAGDSYEQYF. CDR3 in DNA: TGCAGCGTTGTTGCAGGGGACTCCTACGAGCAGTACTTC.

The chain employs TRBV4-1 and TRBJ2-5; 12 nucleotides match TRBD2. The CDR3 consists of 16 residues. Germline CDR1 reads MGHRA; CDR2 reads YSYEKL. With V trimmed by 1 base and J by 5 bases, 5 bases remained unmatched. DNA of the CDR3: TGCGCCAGCAGCCAAGGACTAGCGGGAGCTGTGGAGACCCAGTACTTC. This gives the protein CASSQGLAGAVETQYF.

This clone has just a few counts. The rearrangement uses TRBV11-2 and TRBJ1-1, with D unclear. Germline CDR1 SGHAT, CDR2 FQNNGV. This CDR3 region has 13 residues. With 3 bases removed from V and 5 bases from J, the gap between germline ends came to 10 bases. The CDR3 loop reads CASSFSSATEAFF. The CDR3 coding sequence is TGTGCCAGCAGCTTTAGCTCGGCTACTGAAGCTTTCTTT.

This chain links TRBV10-3 with TRBJ2-5, with 8 bases that match TRBD1. Trimming at V came to 6 bases and at J to 5 bases, leaving 5 bases not matched to a gene. The germline CDR1 and CDR2 sequences are ENHRY and SYGVKD. CDR3 length: 13 residues. This CDR3 is CAIRGQGAETQYF. The CDR3 nucleotides are TGTGCCATCAGAGGCCAGGGGGCCGAGACCCAGTACTTC.

The V gene is TRBV28, the J gene TRBJ2-2; maybe TRBD2 (7 bases). This CDR3 spans 14 amino acids. Germline CDR1 MDHEN, CDR2 SYDVKM. The V end lost 3 bases, the J end lost 8 bases, and 13 bases lay between the germline ends. CDR3 nucleotides: TGTGCCAGCAGTTTTGGTGGGGGGGCTGGGGAGCTGTTTTTT. Encoded protein: CASSFGGGAGELFF.

This clone was counted only a few times. The chain couples TRBV4-3 to TRBJ2-7; 10 nucleotides line up with TRBD1. CDR3 size: 15 residues. V lost 2 bases, J lost 3 bases, and 4 bases stayed unmatched. CDR1 and CDR2 (germline): LGHNA, YSLEER. Written as DNA, the CDR3 is TGCGCCAGCAGCCAAACCGGGACAGGGGACTACGAGCAGTACTTC. It yields the protein CASSQTGTGDYEQYF.

The V gene is TRBV25-1, the J gene TRBJ2-5; 7 bases are shared with TRBD2. With V trimmed by 1 base and J by 1 base, 6 bases remained unmatched. CDR3 length equals 16 residues. The germline V gene has CDR1 MGHDK and CDR2 SYGVNS. Here the CDR3 reads CASSEWGGRGQETQYF. CDR3 DNA: TGTGCCAGCAGTGAATGGGGGGGAAGGGGCCAAGAGACCCAGTACTTC. The whole variable domain, remainder taken from reference TRBV25-1 and TRBJ2-5, is EADIYQTPRYLVIGTGKKITLECSQTMGHDKMYWYQQDPGMELHLIHYSYGVNSTEKGDLSSESTVSRIRTEHFPLTLESARPSHTSQYLCASSEWGGRGQETQYFGPGTRLLVL.

V is TRBV5-1 and J is TRBJ2-2, with a possible D match to TRBD1 (5 bases). Germline V lookup: CDR1 SGHRS, CDR2 YFSETQ. The CDR3 contains 15 residues. V lost 2 bases, J lost 4 bases, and 12 bases lay in between. The CDR3 loop reads CASSFDSFSTGELFF. The CDR3 region has the DNA TGCGCCAGCAGCTTCGACAGCTTTTCCACCGGGGAGCTGTTTTTT.

The chain links TRBV30 to TRBJ2-7; 8 positions match TRBD2. The CDR3 extends over 18 amino acids. V dropped 0 bases and J dropped 0; count of bases not matched to a gene: 13. The germline CDR1 and CDR2 sequences are GTSNPN and SVGIG (reference sequence). The CDR3 region is CAWSVQTGGPTSSYEQYF. CDR3 DNA: TGTGCCTGGAGTGTACAGACGGGAGGGCCAACTTCCTCCTACGAGCAGTACTTC. The variable domain in full, completed from reference TRBV30 and TRBJ2-7, reads SQTIHQWPATLVQPVGSPLSLECTVEGTSNPNLYWYRQAAGRGLQLLFYSVGIGQISSEVPQNLSASRPQDRQFILSSKKLLLSDSGFYLCAWSVQTGGPTSSYEQYFGPGTRLTVT.

The chain links TRBV29-1 to TRBJ1-2, with 8 bases fitting TRBD1. The ends lost 6 bases at V and 8 bases at J; junction bases unmatched: 14. The CDR3 runs 14 residues. Per germline, CDR1 SQVTM and CDR2 ANQGSEA. The CDR3 loop is CSVQRTGRLGGYTF. CDR3 nucleotides: TGCAGCGTACAAAGGACAGGGAGGCTTGGGGGCTACACCTTC.

This clone was detected once. The chain uses TRBV7-2 and TRBJ1-4, with TRBD1 identical over 9 bases. The CDR3 is made up of 15 amino acids. Per the germline V gene, CDR1 is SGHTA and CDR2 is FQGNSA. The ends lost 5 bases at V and 4 bases at J; junction bases unmatched: 5. The CDR3 spells CASSEPGQGNEKLFF. The CDR3 DNA is TGTGCCAGCAGCGAACCGGGACAGGGTAATGAAAAACTGTTTTTT.

The chain's CDR3 is CASSPDHRDQPQHF. For the CDR3, the DNA is TGTGCCAGCAGTCCCGACCACCGGGATCAGCCCCAGCATTTT. The chain is built from TRBV2 and TRBJ1-5; D uncertain. Germline loops: CDR1 SNHLY, CDR2 FYNNEI. Trimming removed 5 bases at V and 5 bases at J, with 13 bases between. The CDR3 runs to 14 residues.

This clone was found once. This sequence joins TRBV27 and TRBJ2-1, with D perhaps TRBD2 (5 bases). The ends were cut back, 5 bases at V and 5 bases at J, with 13 bases in the middle. In germline, CDR1 is MNHEY, CDR2 SMNVEV (reference sequence). The CDR3 has 14 amino acids. Here the CDR3 DNA reads TGTGCCAGCAGTGACGGACTTCGAGACAATGAGCAGTTCTTC. This encodes CASSDGLRDNEQFF.

V and J are TRBV11-3 and TRBJ2-7; D remains ambiguous. CDR1 is SGHNT, CDR2 YENEEA, per germline. Trimming shortened V by 1 base and J by 6 bases, and 13 bases separated the two germline ends. The CDR3 totals 14 residues. CDR3 residues: CASSLVPDGAEQYF. Here the CDR3 DNA reads TGTGCCAGCAGCTTAGTCCCCGACGGAGCCGAGCAGTACTTC.

The chain joins TRBV6-6 to TRBJ1-3; a weak D match, TRBD1 (5 bases). This CDR3 comprises 15 residues. CDR1 is MNHNY, CDR2 SVGAGI, per germline (reference sequence). Trimming shortened V by 7 bases and J by 2 bases, and 15 bases separated the two germline ends. CDR3 nucleotide sequence: TGTGCCAGCACCGCGTTTGGGGGGACTGGAAACACCATATATTTT. Protein product: CASTAFGGTGNTIYF.

In its sample, this clone was seen a few times. The rearrangement uses TRBV28 and TRBJ2-1; maybe TRBD1 (6 bases). The CDR3 extends over 14 amino acids. Germline V lookup: CDR1 MDHEN, CDR2 SYDVKM. Trimming cost V 3 bases and J 5 bases, with 11 bases left between them. CDR3 coding DNA: TGTGCCAGCAGTTTTGGGGGCCGAGACAATGAGCAGTTCTTC. Its protein is CASSFGGRDNEQFF.